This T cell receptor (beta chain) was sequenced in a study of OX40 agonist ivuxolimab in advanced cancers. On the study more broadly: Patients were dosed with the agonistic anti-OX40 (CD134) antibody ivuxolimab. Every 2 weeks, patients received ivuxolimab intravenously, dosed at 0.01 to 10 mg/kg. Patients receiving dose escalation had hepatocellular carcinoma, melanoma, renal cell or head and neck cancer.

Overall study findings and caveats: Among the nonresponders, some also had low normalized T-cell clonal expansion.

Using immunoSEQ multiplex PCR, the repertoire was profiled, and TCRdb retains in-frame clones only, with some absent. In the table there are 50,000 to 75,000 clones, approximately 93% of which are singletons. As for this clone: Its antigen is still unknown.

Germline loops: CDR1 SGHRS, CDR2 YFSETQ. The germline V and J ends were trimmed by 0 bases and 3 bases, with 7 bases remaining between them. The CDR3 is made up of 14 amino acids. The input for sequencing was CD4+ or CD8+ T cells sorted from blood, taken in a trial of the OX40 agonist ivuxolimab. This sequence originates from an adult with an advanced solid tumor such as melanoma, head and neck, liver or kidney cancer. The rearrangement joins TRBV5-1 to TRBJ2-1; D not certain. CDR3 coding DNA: TGCGCCAGCAGCTTGGAGGGTGACTACAATGAGCAGTTCTTC. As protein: CASSLEGDYNEQFF.